These 5 T cell receptor beta chains came from one sample sequenced in a study of cytomegalovirus exposure and HLA in healthy donors. Using immunoSEQ multiplex PCR, the repertoire was profiled, and TCRdb retains in-frame clones only, with some absent. The data hold more than 250,000 clones, with about nine tenths observed a single time. Sequencing was performed on PBMCs. These receptors came from a young woman in good health and CMV-seronegative.

The chain links TRBV13 to TRBJ2-6, with 9 positions matching TRBD1. Germline CDR1 reads PRHDT; CDR2 reads FYEKMQ (reference sequence). V dropped 4 bases and J dropped 2; count of bases not matched to a gene: 12. The CDR3 is 19 amino acids. The CDR3 loop is CASSSPTGTGSPGANVLTF. The CDR3 nucleotides read TGTGCCAGCAGCTCGCCCACCGGGACAGGGTCGCCTGGGGCCAACGTCCTGACTTTC.

This chain connects TRBV9 to TRBJ1-2; D remains unclear. V lost 2 bases, J lost 6 bases, and 17 bases lay in between. The CDR3 covers 15 residues. Per the germline V gene, CDR1 is SGDLS and CDR2 is YYNGEE. CDR3 DNA: TGTGCCAGCAGCGTCCCCGGAATCCGGGGTCATGGCTACACCTTC. Translated, it gives CASSVPGIRGHGYTF.

The chain employs TRBV27 and TRBJ2-7, with a possible D match to TRBD1 (5 bases). Germline values: CDR1 MNHEY, CDR2 SMNVEV (reference sequence). This CDR3 is built from 14 residues. The V end lost 3 bases, the J end lost 0 bases, and 9 bases lay between the germline ends. CDR3 protein: CASSFRTNSYEQYF. The CDR3 DNA sequence: TGTGCCAGCAGTTTCCGGACAAACTCCTACGAGCAGTACTTC.

In the case of this clone: At one end, the junction sequence differs from germline, possibly due to a read error. Within the sample, other DNA sequences also encode this same CDR3. V gene TRBV5-1 combines with J gene TRBJ2-2; 8 bases line up with TRBD2. CDR3 size: 14 residues. The germline V gene has CDR1 SGHRS and CDR2 YFSETQ. The CDR3 reads CASSPGLAGGELFF. CDR3 in DNA: TGTGCCAGCAGCCCCGGACTAGCTGGCGGGGAGCTGTTTTTT.

The table lists this clone with a count of one. The V call is TRBV28, the J call TRBJ1-5, with D unresolved. The germline CDR1 and CDR2 sequences are MDHEN and SYDVKM. The CDR3 is 14 residues long. The V gene lost 3 bases and the J gene lost 3 bases, with 9 bases spanning the gap. CDR3 amino acids: CASSFEASNQPQHF. CDR3 bases: TGTGCCAGCAGTTTTGAGGCCTCCAATCAGCCCCAGCATTTT.